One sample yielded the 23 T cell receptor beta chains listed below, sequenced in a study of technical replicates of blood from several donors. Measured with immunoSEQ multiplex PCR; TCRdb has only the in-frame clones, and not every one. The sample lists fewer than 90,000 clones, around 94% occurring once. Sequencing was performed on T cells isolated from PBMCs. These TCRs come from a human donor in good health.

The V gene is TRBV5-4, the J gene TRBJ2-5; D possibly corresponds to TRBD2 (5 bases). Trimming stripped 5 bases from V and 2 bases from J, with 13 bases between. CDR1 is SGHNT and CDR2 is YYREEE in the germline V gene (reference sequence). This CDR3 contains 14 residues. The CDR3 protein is CASSLSGWQETQYF. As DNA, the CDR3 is TGTGCCAGCAGTCTTTCGGGGTGGCAAGAGACCCAGTACTTC.

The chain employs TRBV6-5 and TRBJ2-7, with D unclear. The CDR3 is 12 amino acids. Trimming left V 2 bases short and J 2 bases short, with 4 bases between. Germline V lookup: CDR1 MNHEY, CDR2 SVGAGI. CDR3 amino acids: CASSYNTYEQYF. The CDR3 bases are TGTGCCAGCAGTTACAATACCTACGAGCAGTACTTC.

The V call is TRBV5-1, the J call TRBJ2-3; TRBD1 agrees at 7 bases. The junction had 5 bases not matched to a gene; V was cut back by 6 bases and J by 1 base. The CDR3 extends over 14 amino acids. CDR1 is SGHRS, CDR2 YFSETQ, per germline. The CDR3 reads CASKQGTGTDTQYF. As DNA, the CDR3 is TGCGCCAGCAAACAGGGGACCGGCACAGATACGCAGTATTTT. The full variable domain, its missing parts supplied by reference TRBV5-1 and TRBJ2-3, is KAGVTQTPRYLIKTRGQQVTLSCSPISGHRSVSWYQQTPGQGLQFLFEYFSETQRNKGNFPGRFSGRQFSNSRSEMNVSTLELGDSALYLCASKQGTGTDTQYFGPGTRLTVL.

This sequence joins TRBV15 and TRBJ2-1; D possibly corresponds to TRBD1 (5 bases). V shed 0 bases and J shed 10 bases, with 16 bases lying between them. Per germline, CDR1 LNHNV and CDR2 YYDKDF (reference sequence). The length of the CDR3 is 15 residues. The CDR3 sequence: CATSRETFSGYEQFF. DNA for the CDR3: TGTGCCACCAGCAGAGAAACCTTTTCAGGGTACGAGCAGTTCTTC.

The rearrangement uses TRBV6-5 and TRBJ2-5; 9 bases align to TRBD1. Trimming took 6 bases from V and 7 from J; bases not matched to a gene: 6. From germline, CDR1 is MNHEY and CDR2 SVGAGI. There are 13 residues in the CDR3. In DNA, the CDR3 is TGTGCCAGCAGGATCACAGGGGGCGCGACCCAGTACTTC. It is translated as CASRITGGATQYF.

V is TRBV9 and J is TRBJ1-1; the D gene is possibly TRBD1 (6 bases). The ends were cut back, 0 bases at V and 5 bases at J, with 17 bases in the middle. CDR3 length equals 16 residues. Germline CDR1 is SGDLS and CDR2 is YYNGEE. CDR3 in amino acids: CASSVVGVGAGTEAFF. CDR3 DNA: TGTGCCAGCAGCGTAGTCGGTGTGGGGGCTGGTACTGAAGCTTTCTTT.

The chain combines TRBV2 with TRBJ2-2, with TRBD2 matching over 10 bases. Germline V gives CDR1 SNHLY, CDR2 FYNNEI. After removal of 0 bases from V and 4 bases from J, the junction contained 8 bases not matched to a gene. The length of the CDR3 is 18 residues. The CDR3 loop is CASSEAVLAGASTGELFF. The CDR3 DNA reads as TGTGCCAGCAGTGAAGCGGTTCTAGCGGGAGCGAGCACCGGGGAGCTGTTTTTT.

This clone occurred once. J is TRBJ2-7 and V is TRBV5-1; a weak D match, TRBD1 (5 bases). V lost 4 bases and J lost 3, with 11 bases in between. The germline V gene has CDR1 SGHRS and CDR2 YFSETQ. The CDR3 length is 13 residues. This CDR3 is CASSGDSYYEQYF. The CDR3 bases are TGCGCCAGCAGCGGCGACAGTTACTACGAGCAGTACTTC.

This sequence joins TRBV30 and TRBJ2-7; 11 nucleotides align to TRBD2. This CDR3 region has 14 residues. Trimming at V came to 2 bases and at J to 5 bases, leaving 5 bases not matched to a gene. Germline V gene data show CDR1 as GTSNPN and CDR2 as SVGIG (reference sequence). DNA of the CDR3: TGTGCCTGGAGTCGACTAGCGGGACATGACGAGCAGTACTTC. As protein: CAWSRLAGHDEQYF.

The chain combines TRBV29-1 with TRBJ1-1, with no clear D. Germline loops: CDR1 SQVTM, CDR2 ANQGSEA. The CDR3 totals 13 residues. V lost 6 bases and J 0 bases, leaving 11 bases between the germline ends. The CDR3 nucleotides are TGCAGCGTACTGGACTTAATGAACACTGAAGCTTTCTTT. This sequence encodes CSVLDLMNTEAFF.

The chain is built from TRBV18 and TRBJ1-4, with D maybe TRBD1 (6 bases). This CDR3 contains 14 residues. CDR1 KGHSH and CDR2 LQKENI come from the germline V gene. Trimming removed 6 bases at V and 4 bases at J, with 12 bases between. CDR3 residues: CASSLDSVNEKLFF. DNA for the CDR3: TGTGCCAGCTCCCTGGACAGTGTTAATGAAAAACTGTTTTTT.

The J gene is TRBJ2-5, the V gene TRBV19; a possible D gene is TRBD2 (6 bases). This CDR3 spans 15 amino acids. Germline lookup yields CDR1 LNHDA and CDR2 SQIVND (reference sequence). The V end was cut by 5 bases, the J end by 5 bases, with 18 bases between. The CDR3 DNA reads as TGTGCCAGTAGTCCCCCCGGGACTTCTTTCGAGACCCAGTACTTC. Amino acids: CASSPPGTSFETQYF.

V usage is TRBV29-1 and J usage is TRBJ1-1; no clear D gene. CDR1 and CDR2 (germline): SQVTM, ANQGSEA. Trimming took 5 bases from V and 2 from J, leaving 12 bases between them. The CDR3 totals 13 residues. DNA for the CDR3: TGCAGCGTTTGCCGGTCACCAAACACTGAAGCTTTCTTT. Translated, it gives CSVCRSPNTEAFF.

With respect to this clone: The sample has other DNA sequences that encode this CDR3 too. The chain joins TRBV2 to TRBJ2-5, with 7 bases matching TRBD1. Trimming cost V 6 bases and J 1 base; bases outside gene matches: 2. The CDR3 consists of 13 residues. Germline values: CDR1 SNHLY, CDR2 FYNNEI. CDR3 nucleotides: TGTGCCAGCAGCGGGACAGTCCAAGAGACCCAGTACTTC. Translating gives CASSGTVQETQYF.

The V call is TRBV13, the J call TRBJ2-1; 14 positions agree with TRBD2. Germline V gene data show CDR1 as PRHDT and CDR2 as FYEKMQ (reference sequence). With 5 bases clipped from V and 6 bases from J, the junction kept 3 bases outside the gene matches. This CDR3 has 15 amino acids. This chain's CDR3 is CASSVGLAGVNEQFF. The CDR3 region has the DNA TGTGCCAGCAGCGTGGGACTAGCGGGAGTCAATGAGCAGTTCTTC.

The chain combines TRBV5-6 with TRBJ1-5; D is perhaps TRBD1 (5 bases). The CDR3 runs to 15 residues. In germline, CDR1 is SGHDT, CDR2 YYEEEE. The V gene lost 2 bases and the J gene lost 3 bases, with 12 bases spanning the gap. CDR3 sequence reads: CASSFWGPANQPQHF. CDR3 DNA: TGTGCCAGCAGCTTCTGGGGCCCGGCCAATCAGCCCCAGCATTTT. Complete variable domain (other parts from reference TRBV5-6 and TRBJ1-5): DAGVTQSPTHLIKTRGQQVTLRCSPKSGHDTVSWYQQALGQGPQFIFQYYEEEERQRGNFPDRFSGHQFPNYSSELNVNALLLGDSALYLCASSFWGPANQPQHFGDGTRLSIL.

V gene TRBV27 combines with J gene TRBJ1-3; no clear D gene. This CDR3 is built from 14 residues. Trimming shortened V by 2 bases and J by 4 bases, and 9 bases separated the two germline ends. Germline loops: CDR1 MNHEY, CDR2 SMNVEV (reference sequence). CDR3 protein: CASSLSLQGNTIYF. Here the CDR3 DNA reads TGTGCCAGCAGTTTAAGCCTACAGGGAAACACCATATATTTT.

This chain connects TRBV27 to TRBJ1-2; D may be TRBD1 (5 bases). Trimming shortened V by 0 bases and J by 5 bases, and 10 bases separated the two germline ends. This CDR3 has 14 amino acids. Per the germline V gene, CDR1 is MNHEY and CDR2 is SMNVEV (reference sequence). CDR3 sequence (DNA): TGTGCCAGCAGTTTATCGACAGCTCGGTATGGCTACACCTTC. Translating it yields CASSLSTARYGYTF.

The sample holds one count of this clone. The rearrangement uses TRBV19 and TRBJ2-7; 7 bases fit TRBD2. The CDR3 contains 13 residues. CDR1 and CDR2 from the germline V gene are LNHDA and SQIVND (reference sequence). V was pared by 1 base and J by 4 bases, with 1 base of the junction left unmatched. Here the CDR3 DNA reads TGTGCCAGTAGTATAGGAGCGGGATACGAGCAGTACTTC. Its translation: CASSIGAGYEQYF.

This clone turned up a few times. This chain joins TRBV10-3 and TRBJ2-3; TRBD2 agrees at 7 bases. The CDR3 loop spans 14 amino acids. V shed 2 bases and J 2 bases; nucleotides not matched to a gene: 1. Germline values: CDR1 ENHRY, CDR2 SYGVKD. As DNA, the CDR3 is TGTGCCATCAGTGAGCGGGACTACACAGATACGCAGTATTTT. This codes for CAISERDYTDTQYF.

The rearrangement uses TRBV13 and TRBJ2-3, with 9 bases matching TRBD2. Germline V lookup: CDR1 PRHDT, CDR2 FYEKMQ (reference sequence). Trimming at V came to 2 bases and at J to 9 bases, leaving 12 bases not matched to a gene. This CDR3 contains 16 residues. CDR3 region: CASSLIGSREGRTQYF. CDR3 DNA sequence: TGTGCCAGCAGCTTAATAGGGTCGCGGGAGGGGAGAACGCAGTATTTT. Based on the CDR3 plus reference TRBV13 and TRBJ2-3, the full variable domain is AAGVIQSPRHLIKEKRETATLKCYPIPRHDTVYWYQQGPGQDPQFLISFYEKMQSDKGSIPDRFSAQQFSDYHSELNMSSLELGDSALYFCASSLIGSREGRTQYFGPGTRLTVL.

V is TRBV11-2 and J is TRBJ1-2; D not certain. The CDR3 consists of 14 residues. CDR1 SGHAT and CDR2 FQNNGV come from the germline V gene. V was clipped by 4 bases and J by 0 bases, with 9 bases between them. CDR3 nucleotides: TGTGCCAGCAGCTCCTCACTTCCTAACTATGGCTACACCTTC. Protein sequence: CASSSSLPNYGYTF.

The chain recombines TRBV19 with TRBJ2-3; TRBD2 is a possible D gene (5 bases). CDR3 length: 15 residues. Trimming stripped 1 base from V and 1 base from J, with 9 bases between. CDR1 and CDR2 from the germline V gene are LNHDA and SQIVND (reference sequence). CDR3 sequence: CASSIVTEGTDTQYF. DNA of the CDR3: TGTGCCAGTAGTATAGTTACGGAGGGCACAGATACGCAGTATTTT. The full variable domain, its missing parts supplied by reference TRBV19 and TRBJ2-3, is DGGITQSPKYLFRKEGQNVTLSCEQNLNHDAMYWYRQDPGQGLRLIYYSQIVNDFQKGDIAEGYSVSREKKESFPLTVTSAQKNPTAFYLCASSIVTEGTDTQYFGPGTRLTVL.